The clone carrying this T cell receptor beta chain was observed many times. The time point here: sample taken at primary tumor resection. Whole RNA came from tumor, nontumor lung or frozen PBMC and was sequenced without being sorted. CDR1 and CDR2 from the germline V gene are SGHKS and YYEKEE (reference sequence). Trimming removed 2 bases at V and 10 bases at J, with 22 bases between. The CDR3 runs to 16 residues. These data are taken from a study of spatial heterogeneity in lung cancer. TCRdb used MiXCR to reprocess the 5' RACE reads, holding one entry per CDR3 protein. The data contain about 82,000 distinct CDR3 sequences, over 9.5% of them singletons.

Sample: PBMCs, taken at surgery. This clonotype was obtained from a male donor with early-stage non-small cell lung cancer. The rearrangement joins TRBV5-5 to TRBJ1-5, with TRBD1 as a possible D gene (5 bases). The DNA for the CDR3 is TGTGCCAGCAGCTTAGGCCCTGCGGGATCTGGGGGACCCCAGCATTTT. Residues: CASSLGPAGSGGPQHF.